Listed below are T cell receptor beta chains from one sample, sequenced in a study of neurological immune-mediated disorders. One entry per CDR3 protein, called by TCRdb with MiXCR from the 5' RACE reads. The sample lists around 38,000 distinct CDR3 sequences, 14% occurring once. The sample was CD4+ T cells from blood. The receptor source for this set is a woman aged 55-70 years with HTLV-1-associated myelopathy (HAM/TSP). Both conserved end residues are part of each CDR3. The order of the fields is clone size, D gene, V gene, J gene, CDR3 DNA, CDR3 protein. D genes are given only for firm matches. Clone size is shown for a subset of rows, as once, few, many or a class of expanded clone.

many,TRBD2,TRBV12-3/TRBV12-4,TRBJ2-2,TGTGCCAGCAGTTTAAGACGGGGGGGCGTCGGGGAGCTGTTTTTT,CASSLRRGGVGELFF
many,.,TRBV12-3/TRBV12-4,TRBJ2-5,TGTGCCAGCAGTTTGGGTCACCCCGGGACCCAGTACTTC,CASSLGHPGTQYF
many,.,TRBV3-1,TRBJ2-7,TGTGCCAGCAGCCAAGCAGCGGCTCCCGTCTACGAGCAGTACTTC,CASSQAAAPVYEQYF
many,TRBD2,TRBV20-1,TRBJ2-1,TGCAGTGCTGGGGGGGGGGGCTCCTACAATGAGCAGTTCTTC,CSAGGGGSYNEQFF
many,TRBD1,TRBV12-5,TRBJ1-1,TGTGCTAGTGGTCGTACAGGGGGGACAGGGGGCGTCGAAGCTTTCTTT,CASGRTGGTGGVEAFF
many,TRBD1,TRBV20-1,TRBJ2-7,TGCAGTGCTCCTCGGACAGGGAACGGCGAGCAGTACTTC,CSAPRTGNGEQYF
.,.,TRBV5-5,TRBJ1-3,.,CASSLLQNNEQFFGPGTAGNTIYF
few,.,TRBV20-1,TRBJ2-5,TGCAGTGCATGGGACGTTGGTTTGGAGACCCAGTACTTC,CSAWDVGLETQYF
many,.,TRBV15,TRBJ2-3,TGTGCCACCAGCAGAGATCTGACAGTCACAGATACGCAGTATTTT,CATSRDLTVTDTQYF
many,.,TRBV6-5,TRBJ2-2,TGTGCCAGCAGTTACTCGGGGGGCTCGAACACCGGGGAGCTGTTTTTT,CASSYSGGSNTGELFF
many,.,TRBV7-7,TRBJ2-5,TGTGCTAGCAGTAAGACCCCCAGGGGACAAGAGACCCAGTACTTC,CASSKTPRGQETQYF
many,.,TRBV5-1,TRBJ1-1,TGCGCCAGCAGCTTGGGGCCGCTCACGAACACTGAAGCTTTCTTT,CASSLGPLTNTEAFF
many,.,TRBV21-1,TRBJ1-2,TGTGCCCCCCAGTCCGGACAGGGGGTATTAGGTGGCTACACCTTC,CAPQSGQGVLGGYTF
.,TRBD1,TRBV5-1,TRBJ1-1,TGCGACAGCAGCTTAGGGACAGACCAGAACACTGAAGCTTTCTTT,CDSSLGTDQNTEAFF
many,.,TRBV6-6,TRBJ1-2,TGTGCCAGCAGTCCGGGACCTAACTATGGCTACACCTTC,CASSPGPNYGYTF
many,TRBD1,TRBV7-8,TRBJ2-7,TGTGCCAGCAGCTTAGTAGGGGGCGCGTCCTACGAGCAGTACTTC,CASSLVGGASYEQYF
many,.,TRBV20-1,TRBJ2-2,TGCAGTGCTCGGAAGGGTTACACCGGGGAGCTGTTTTTT,CSARKGYTGELFF
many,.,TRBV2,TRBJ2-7,TGTGCCAGCACGCGCGGTACCTCCTACGAGCAGTACTTC,CASTRGTSYEQYF
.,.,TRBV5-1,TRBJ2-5,TGCGCCAGCAGACCGGATAAAGAGACCCAGTACTTC,CASRPDKETQYF
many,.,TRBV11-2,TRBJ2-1,TGTGCCAGCAGCTTAGAGGGACCCTACAATGAGCAGTTCTTC,CASSLEGPYNEQFF
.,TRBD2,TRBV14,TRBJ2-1,TGTGCCAGCAGCCATATCCCCGGGACTAGCGGGGGCGATGAGCAGTTCTTC,CASSHIPGTSGGDEQFF
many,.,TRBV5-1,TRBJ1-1,TGCGCCAGCAGCTTGATTTTGGGTCACGAAGCTTTCTTT,CASSLILGHEAFF
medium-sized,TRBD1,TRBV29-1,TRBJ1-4,TGCAGCGTGGGGGACAGGGGGCCTCCGAATGAAAAACTGTTTTTT,CSVGDRGPPNEKLFF
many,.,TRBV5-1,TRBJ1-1,TGCGCCAGCAGCTCTTCCTCCTTCAGGGGCAGCACTGAAGCTTTCTTT,CASSSSSFRGSTEAFF
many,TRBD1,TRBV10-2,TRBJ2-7,TGCGCCAGCAGCCCTAACGTTGGACAGGGAGGTTATAGCTCCTACGAGCAGTACTTC,CASSPNVGQGGYSSYEQYF
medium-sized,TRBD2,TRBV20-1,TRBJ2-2,TGCAGTGCTAGGACTAGCAACACCGGGGAGCTGTTTTTT,CSARTSNTGELFF
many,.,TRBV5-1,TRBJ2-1,TGCGCCAGCAGCTTAGACGTGTGGGTCAATGAGCAGTTCTTC,CASSLDVWVNEQFF
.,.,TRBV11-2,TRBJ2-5,TGTGCCAGCAGTCAGGGGTACCAAGATACCCAGTACTTC,CASSQGYQDTQYF
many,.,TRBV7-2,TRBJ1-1,TGTGCCACCAGCAGGGGTACCTCTACTGAAGCTTTCTTT,CATSRGTSTEAFF
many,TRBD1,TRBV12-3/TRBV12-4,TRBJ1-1,TGTGCCAGCAGTCCTGGCGTGGGACAGTTGAACACTGAAGCTTTCTTT,CASSPGVGQLNTEAFF
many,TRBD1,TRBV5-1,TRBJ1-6,TGCGCCAGCAGGGAGGGGGCAGGGGCCAATTCACCCCTCCACTTT,CASREGAGANSPLHF
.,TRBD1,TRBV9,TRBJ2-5,TGTGCCAGCAGCGTAGGGACCGGGACAGGGGGCGGCCAAGAGACCCAGTACTTC,CASSVGTGTGGGQETQYF
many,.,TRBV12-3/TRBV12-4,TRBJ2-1,TGTGCCAGCAGTTTAAGGCAGGGTGCCTACAATGAGCAGTTCTTC,CASSLRQGAYNEQFF
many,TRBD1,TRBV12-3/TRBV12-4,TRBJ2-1,TGTGCCGGTCTCACACAGGGGGCGCTGGGGCAGTTCTTC,CAGLTQGALGQFF
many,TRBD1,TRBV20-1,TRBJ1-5,TGCAGTGCTAGAGGCGTCAGGGGGGGCAATCAGCCCCAGCATTTT,CSARGVRGGNQPQHF
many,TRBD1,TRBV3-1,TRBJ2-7,TGTGCCAGCAGCCAAGTTAGACAGGGCGAGCAGTACTTC,CASSQVRQGEQYF
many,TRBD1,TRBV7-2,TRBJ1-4,TGTGCCAGCAGCTTGGACAGGGGCTTTGAAAAACTGTTTTTT,CASSLDRGFEKLFF
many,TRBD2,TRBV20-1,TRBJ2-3,TGCAGTGCCTTACTTTCGGGACTAGCTGGGTATACAGATACGCAGTATTTT,CSALLSGLAGYTDTQYF
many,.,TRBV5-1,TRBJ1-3,TGCGCCAGCAGCTTGGCAGGCCACTCTGGAAACACCATATATTTT,CASSLAGHSGNTIYF
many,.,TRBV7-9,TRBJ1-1,TGTGCCAGCAGCCTCGCGGGGAACATGAACACTGAAGCTTTCTTT,CASSLAGNMNTEAFF
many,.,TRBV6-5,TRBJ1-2,TGTGCCAGCAGCCGAACAGGGACCTATGGCTACACCTTC,CASSRTGTYGYTF
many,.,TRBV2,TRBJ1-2,TGTGCCAGCAGTCCCTACCGGGATGGGAACTATGGCTACACCTTC,CASSPYRDGNYGYTF
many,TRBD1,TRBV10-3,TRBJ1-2,TGTGCCATCAGTTTGCGGGACAGCAGGGGCTCAAACTATGGCTACACCTTC,CAISLRDSRGSNYGYTF
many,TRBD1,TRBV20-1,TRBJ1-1,TGCAGTGCTTCCCAGACAGGGTGGAACACTGAAGCTTTCTTT,CSASQTGWNTEAFF
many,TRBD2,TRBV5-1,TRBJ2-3,TGCGCCAGCAGCTCGGAGGGACTAGCGGGGCACACAGATACGCAGTATTTT,CASSSEGLAGHTDTQYF